This T cell receptor beta chain was identified during a study of vaccination effects on CD4 cells after COVID-19. Study-wide background: Antigen-specific CD4+ T cell clonotypes were called by their expansion after viral peptide-pool culture in ViraFEST. Wells each received around 2 million PBMC, cultured with around 9.6 IU/ml IL-2 and 10 ug/ml peptides. Study-wide findings and caveats: After vaccination of healthy people, only 1 of 255 vaccine-induced clones cross-reacted with common cold coronaviruses. Late after vaccination, infection- and vaccine-induced clones showed marked clonal contraction.

Clones were sequenced by immunoSEQ multiplex PCR, and TCRdb holds only the in-frame ones, with some missing. Among tens of thousands of clones listed, about four fifths were seen once. Culturing for roughly 10 days preceded CD4+ T cell isolation. Vaccination of participants consisted of two doses of either the BNT162b2 or mRNA-1273 vaccine. Only one count was recorded for this clone. Its antigen is as yet unknown. The sample was CD4+ T cells from PBMCs cultured without peptide, taken after COVID-19 vaccination. This sequence was found in a human donor who received a COVID-19 vaccine.

The chain's CDR3 is CASSTTSTDTQYF. In DNA form, the CDR3 reads TGTGCCAGCAGCACGACTAGCACAGATACGCAGTATTTT. The chain couples TRBV7-3 to TRBJ2-3; D is ambiguous. Germline lookup yields CDR1 SGHTA and CDR2 FQGTGA. Trimming left V 5 bases short and J 0 bases short, with 6 bases between. The CDR3 is 13 residues long.